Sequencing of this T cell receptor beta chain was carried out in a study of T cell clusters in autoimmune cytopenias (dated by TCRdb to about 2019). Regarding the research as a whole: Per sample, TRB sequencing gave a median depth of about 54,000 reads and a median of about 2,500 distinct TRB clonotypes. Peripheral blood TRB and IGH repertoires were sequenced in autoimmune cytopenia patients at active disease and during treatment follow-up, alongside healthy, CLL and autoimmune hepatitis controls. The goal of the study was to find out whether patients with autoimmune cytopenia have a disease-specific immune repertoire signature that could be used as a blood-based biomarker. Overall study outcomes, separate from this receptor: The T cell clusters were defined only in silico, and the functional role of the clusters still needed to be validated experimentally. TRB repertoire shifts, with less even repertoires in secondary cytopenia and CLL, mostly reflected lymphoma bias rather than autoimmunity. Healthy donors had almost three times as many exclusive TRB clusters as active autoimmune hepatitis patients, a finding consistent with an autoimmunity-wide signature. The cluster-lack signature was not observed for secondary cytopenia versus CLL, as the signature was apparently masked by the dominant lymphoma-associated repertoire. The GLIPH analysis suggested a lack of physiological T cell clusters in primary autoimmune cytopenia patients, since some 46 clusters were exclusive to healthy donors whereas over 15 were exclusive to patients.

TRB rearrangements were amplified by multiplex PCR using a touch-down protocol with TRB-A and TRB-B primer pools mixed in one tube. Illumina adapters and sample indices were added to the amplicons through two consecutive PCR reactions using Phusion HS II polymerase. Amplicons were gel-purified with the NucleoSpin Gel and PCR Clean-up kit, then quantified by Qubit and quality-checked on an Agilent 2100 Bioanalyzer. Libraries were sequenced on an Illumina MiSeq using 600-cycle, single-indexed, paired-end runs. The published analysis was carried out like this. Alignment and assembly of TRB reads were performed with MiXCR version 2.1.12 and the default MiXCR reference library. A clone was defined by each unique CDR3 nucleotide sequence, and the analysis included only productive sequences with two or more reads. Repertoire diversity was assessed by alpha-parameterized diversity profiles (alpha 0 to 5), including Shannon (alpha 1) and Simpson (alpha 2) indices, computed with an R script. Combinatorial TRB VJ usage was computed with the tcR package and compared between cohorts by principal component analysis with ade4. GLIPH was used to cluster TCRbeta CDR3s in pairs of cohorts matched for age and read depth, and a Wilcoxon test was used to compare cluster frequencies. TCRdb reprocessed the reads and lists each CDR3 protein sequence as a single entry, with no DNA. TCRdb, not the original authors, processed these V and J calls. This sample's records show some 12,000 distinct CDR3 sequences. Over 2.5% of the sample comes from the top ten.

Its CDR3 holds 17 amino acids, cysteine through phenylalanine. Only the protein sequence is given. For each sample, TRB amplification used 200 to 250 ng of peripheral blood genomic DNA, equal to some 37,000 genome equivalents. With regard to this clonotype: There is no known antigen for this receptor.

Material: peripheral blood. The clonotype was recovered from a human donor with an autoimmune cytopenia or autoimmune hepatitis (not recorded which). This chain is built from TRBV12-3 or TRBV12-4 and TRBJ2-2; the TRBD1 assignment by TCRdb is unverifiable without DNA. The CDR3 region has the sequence CASSLETGRGNTGELFF.